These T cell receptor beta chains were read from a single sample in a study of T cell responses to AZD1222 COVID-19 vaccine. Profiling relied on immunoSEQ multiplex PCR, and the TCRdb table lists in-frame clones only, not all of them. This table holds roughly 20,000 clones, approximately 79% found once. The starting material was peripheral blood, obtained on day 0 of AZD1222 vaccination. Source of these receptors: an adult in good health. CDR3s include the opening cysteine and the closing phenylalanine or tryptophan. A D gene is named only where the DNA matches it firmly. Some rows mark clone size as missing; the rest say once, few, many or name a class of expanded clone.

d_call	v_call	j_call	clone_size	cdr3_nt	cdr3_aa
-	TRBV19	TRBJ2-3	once	TGTGCCAGTATCTCCTCGGGCGGAGATACGCAGTATTTT	CASISSGGDTQYF
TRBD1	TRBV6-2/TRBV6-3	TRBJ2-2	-	TGTGCCAGCAGTTACTCGCTGACAGGGGGCAGGGACAACTCGGAGCTGTTTTTT	CASSYSLTGGRDNSELFF
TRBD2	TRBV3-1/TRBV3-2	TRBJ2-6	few	TGTGCCAGCAGCCAATTCCAACTAGCGGGGTTCTCTGGGGCCAACGTCCTGACTTTC	CASSQFQLAGFSGANVLTF
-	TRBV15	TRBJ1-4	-	TGTGCCACGGGGGGGACGGTCGAAAAACTGTTTTTT	CATGGTVEKLFF
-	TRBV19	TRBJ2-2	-	TGTGCCAGTAGTATGTGGACAAGGAACACCGGGGAGCTGTTTTTT	CASSMWTRNTGELFF
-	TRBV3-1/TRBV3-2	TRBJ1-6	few	TGTGCCAGCAGCCAAGTTGGGACGGTCTATAATTCACCCCTCCACTTT	CASSQVGTVYNSPLHF
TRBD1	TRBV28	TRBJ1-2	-	TGTGCCAGCAGTTTCACGTCAGGGGGCGGTGGCTACACCTTC	CASSFTSGGGGYTF
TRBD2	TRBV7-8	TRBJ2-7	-	TGTGCCAGCAGCTCAGATTACGAGCGGGGGGCAACCTACGAGCAGTACTTC	CASSSDYERGATYEQYF
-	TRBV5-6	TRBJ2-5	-	TGTGCCAGCAGCTTGAAAGAGACCCAGTACTTC	CASSLKETQYF
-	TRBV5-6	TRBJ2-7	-	TGTGCCAGCAGCTTGGGACTATCCCGCTACGAGCAGTACTTC	CASSLGLSRYEQYF
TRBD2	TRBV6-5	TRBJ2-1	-	TGTGCCAGCAGTCTCATAGCGGGAGGGCCTAATGAGCAGTTCTTC	CASSLIAGGPNEQFF
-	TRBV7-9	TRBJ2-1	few	TGTGCCAGCAGCTTAGACCTAGCGATACATGAGCAGTTCTTC	CASSLDLAIHEQFF
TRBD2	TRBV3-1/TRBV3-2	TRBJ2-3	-	TGTGCCAGCAGACTTAGCGGGGTGGCGGGAGATACGCAGTATTTT	CASRLSGVAGDTQYF
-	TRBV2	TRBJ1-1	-	TGTGCCAGCAGTGCAAGACAATTAAAGAACACTGAAGCTTTCTTT	CASSARQLKNTEAFF
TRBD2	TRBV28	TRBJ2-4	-	TGTGCCAGCAGTCTCGGGACTAGCGGGAGGGCCGGCGCCAAAAACATTCAGTACTTC	CASSLGTSGRAGAKNIQYF
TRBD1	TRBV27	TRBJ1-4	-	TGTGCCAGCAGTTCCACCGGGACAGGGCTCACTAATGAAAAACTGTTTTTT	CASSSTGTGLTNEKLFF
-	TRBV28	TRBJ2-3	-	TGTGCCAGCAGCTTTCATACGCAGTATTTT	CASSFHTQYF
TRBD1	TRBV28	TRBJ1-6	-	TGTGCCAGTTTCCGGGACAGGGGATATTCACCCCTCCACTTT	CASFRDRGYSPLHF
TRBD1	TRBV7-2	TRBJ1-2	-	TGTGCCAGCAGCTCCGGACAGGGCTATGGCTACACCTTC	CASSSGQGYGYTF
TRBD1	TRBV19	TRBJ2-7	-	TGTGCCAGTAGTTTTTCCGGGACAGACTCTTACTACGAGCAGTACTTC	CASSFSGTDSYYEQYF
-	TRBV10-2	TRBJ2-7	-	TGCGCCAGCAGTGTAGCCAGCGTGGAGCAGTACTTC	CASSVASVEQYF